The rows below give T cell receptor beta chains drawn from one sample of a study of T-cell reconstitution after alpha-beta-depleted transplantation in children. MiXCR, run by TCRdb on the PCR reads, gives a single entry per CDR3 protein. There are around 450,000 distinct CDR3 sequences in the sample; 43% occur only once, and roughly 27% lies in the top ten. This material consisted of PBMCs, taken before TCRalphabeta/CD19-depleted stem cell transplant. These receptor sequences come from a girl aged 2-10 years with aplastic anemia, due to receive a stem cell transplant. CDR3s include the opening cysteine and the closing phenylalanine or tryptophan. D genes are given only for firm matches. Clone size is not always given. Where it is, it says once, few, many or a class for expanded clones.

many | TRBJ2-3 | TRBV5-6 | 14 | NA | TGTGCCAGCAGTCTCCTTAGCGGCACAGATACGCAGTATTTT | CASSLLSGTDTQYF
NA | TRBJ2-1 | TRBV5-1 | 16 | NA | TGCGCCAGCAGCTTAAACCGAGGAATTTCCTACAATGAGCAGTTCTTC | CASSLNRGISYNEQFF
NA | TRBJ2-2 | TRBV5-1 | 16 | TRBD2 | TGCGCCAGCAGCTTGTCGGCTAGCGGGAGGTCCGGGGAGCTGTTTTTT | CASSLSASGRSGELFF
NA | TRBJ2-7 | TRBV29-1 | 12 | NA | TGCAGCGTCCACTCGGGGCCCTACGAGCAGTACTTC | CSVHSGPYEQYF
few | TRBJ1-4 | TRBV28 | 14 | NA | TGTGCCAGCAGTGTCCCCCGGGAGAATGAAAAACTGTTTTTT | CASSVPRENEKLFF
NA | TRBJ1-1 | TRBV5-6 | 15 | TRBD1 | TGTGCCAGCAGCTTGTGGGACAGGCAGGACACTGAAGCTTTCTTT | CASSLWDRQDTEAFF
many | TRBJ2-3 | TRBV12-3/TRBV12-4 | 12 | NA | TGTGCCAGCAACAGGGACACAGATACGCAGTATTTT | CASNRDTDTQYF
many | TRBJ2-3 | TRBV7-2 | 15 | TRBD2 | TGTGCCAGCAGCTTAGCTAGCGGGACTGCAGATACGCAGTATTTT | CASSLASGTADTQYF
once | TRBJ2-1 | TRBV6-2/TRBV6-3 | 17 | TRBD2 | TGTGCCAGCAGTTACTCGGGCGGGAGGGCCGCCTACAATGAGCAGTTCTTC | CASSYSGGRAAYNEQFF
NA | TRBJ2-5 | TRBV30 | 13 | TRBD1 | TGTGCCTGGAACCGGGACAGTCAAGAGACCCAGTACTTC | CAWNRDSQETQYF
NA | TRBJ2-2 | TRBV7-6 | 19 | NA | TGTGCCAGCAGCTTAGACTACAGGGCGGGAGTTGGAGACACCGGGGAGCTGTTTTTT | CASSLDYRAGVGDTGELFF
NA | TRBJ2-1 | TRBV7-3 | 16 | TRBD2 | TGTGCCAGCAGCTTCCAGGGGCGGGAGGAGAACAATGAGCAGTTCTTC | CASSFQGREENNEQFF
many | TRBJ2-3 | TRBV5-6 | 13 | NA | TGCGCCAGCAGCTTGGCTAGCACAGATACGCAGTATTTT | CASSLASTDTQYF
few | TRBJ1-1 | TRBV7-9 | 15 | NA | TGTGCCAGCAGCCGCGATCCTGGGATGAACACTGAAGCTTTCTTT | CASSRDPGMNTEAFF
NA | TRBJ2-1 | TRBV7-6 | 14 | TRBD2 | TGTGCCAGCAGCTCGGGGGGGCCGGCCAATGAGCAGTTCTTC | CASSSGGPANEQFF
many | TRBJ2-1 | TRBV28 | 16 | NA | TGTGCCAGCAGTCCACCTCGAGGGAGTCCCTACAATGAGCAGTTCTTC | CASSPPRGSPYNEQFF
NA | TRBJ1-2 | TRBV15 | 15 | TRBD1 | TGTGCCACCAGCAGCGACGGGACAGGGCCCCATGGCTACACCTTC | CATSSDGTGPHGYTF
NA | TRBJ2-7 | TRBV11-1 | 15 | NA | TGTGCCAGCAGCTTAACCCAGGGTAAGGCCTACGAGCAGTACTTC | CASSLTQGKAYEQYF
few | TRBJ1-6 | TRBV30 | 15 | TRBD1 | TGTGCCTGGAGCATGAAAGGGACAGGGATTTCACCCCTCCACTTT | CAWSMKGTGISPLHF
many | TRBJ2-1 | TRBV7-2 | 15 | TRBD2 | TGTGCCAGCAGCCTGCTAGCGGGAGAGTTCGGTGAGCAGTTCTTC | CASSLLAGEFGEQFF
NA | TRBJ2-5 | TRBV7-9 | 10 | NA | TGTGCCAGCATGGGGGAGACCCAGTACTTC | CASMGETQYF
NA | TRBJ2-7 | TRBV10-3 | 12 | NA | TGTGCCATCAGTGAGAACCCTCTCGAGCAGTACTTC | CAISENPLEQYF
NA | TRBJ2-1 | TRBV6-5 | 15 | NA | TGTGCCAGCAGTTTCCAGAACAGGGCCTACAATGAGCAGTTCTTC | CASSFQNRAYNEQFF
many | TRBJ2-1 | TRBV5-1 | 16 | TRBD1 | TGCGCCAGCAGCTCCACGGCGGACAGGGGGGGGAATGAGCAGTTCTTC | CASSSTADRGGNEQFF
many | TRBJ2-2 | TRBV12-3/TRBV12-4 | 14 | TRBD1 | TGTGCCAGCAGGGCGACAGGGATCACCGGGGAGCTGTTTTTT | CASRATGITGELFF
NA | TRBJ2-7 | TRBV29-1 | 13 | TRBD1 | TGCAGCGTGAGCCAACAGGGGGGATACGAGCAGTACTTC | CSVSQQGGYEQYF
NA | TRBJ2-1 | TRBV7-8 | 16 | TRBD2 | TGTGCCAGCAGCACCGGGACTAGCGGGAGACTGAATGAGCAGTTCTTC | CASSTGTSGRLNEQFF
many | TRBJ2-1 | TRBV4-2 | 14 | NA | TGTGCCAGCAGCCCCGGTCAGGGCGGGAATGAGCAGTTCTTC | CASSPGQGGNEQFF
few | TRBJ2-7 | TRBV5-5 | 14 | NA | TGTGCCAGCAGCCCCCGTACCCCGACCTACGAGCAGTACTTC | CASSPRTPTYEQYF